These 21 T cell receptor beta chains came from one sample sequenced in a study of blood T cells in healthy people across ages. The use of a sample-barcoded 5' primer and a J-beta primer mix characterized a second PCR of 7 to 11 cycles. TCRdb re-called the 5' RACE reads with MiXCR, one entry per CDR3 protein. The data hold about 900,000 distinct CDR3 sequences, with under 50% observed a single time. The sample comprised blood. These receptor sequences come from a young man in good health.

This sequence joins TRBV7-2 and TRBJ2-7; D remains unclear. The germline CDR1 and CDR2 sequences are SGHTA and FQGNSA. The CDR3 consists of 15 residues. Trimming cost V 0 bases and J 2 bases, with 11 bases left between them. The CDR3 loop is CASSLAGEPPYEQYF. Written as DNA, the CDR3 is TGTGCCAGCAGCTTAGCTGGGGAACCACCCTACGAGCAGTACTTC.

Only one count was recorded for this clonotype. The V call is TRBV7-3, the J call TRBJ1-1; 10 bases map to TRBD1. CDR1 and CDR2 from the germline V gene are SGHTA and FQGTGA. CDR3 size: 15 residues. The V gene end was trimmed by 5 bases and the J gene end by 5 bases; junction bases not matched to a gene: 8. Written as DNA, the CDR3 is TGTGCCAGCAGCACCATGGGGGGACAGGGGACTGAAGCTTTCTTT. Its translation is CASSTMGGQGTEAFF.

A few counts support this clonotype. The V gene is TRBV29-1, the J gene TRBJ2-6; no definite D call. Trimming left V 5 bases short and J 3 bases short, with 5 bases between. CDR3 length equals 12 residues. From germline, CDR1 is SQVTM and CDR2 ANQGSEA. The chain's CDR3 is CSVMSGANVLTF. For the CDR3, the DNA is TGCAGCGTTATGAGTGGGGCCAACGTCCTGACTTTC.

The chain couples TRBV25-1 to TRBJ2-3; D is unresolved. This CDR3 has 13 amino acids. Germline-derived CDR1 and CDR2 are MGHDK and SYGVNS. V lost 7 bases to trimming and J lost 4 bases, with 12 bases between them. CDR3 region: CASIKPASDTQYF. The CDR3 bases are TGTGCCAGCATTAAACCGGCCTCAGATACGCAGTATTTT.

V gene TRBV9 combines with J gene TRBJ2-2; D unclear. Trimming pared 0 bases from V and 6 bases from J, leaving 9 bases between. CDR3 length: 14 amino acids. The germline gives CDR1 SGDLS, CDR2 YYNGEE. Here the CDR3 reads CASSVVGGSGELFF. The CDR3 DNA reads TGTGCCAGCAGCGTAGTGGGCGGCTCCGGGGAGCTGTTTTTT.

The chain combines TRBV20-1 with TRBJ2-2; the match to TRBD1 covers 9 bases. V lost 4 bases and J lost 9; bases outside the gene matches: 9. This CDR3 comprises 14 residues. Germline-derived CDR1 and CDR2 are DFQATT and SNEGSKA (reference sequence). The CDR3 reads CSANRGREPRELFF. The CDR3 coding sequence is TGCAGTGCTAACAGGGGGCGAGAGCCTAGGGAGCTGTTTTTT.

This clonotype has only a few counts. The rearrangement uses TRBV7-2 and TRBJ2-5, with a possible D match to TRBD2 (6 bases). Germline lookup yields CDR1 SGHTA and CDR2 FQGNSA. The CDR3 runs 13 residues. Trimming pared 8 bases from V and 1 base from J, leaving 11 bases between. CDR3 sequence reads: CASSRGIQETQYF. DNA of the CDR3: TGTGCCAGCTCTCGGGGGATCCAAGAGACCCAGTACTTC.

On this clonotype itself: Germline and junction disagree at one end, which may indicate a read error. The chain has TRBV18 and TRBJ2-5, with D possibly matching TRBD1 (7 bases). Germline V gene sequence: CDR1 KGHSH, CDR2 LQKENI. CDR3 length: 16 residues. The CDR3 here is CATSPPAGQTPGEQYF. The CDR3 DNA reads TGTGCCACCTCACCCCCTGCGGGACAGACCCCGGGTGAGCAGTACTTC.

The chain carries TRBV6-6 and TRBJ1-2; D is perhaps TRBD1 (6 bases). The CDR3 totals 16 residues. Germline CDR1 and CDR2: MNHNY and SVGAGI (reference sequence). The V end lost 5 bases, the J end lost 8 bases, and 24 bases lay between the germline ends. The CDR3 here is CASSRTETGPLGGYTF. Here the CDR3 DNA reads TGTGCCAGCAGTCGCACCGAGACAGGCCCATTAGGAGGCTACACCTTC.

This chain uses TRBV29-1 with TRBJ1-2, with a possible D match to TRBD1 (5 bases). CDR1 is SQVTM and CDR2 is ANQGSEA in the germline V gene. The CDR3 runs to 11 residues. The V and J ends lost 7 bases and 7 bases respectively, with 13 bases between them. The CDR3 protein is CSASSGGGYTF. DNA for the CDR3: TGCAGCGCCTCTTCGGGGGGTGGCTACACCTTC.

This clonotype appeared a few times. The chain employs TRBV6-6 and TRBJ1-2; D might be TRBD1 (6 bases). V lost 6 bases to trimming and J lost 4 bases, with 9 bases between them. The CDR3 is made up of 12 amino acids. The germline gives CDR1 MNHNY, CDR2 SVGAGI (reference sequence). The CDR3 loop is CASSGQSYGYTF. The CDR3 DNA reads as TGTGCCAGCAGCGGACAGAGCTATGGCTACACCTTC.

The CDR3 DNA sequence: TGTGCCAGCAGTTTATACTCGGGACAGGCTTTCTCCTACGAGCAGTACTTC. This gives the protein CASSLYSGQAFSYEQYF. The chain is built from TRBV11-3 and TRBJ2-7; 8 bases match TRBD1. V lost 6 bases, J lost 0 bases, and 13 bases stayed unmatched. Germline V CDR1 and CDR2: SGHNT, YENEEA. This CDR3 spans 17 amino acids.

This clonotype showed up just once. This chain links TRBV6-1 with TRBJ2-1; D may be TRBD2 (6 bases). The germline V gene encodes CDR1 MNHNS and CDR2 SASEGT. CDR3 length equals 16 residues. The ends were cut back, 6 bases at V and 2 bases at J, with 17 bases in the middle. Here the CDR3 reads CASRDGLGRTYNEQFF. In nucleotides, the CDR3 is TGTGCCAGCAGGGACGGACTCGGGAGAACCTACAATGAGCAGTTCTTC.

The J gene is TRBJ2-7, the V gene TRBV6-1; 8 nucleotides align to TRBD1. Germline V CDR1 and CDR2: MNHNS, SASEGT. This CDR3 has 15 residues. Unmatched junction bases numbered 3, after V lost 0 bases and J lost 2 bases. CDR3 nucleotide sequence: TGTGCCAGCAGTGAAGCCGGACAGGGAACCTACGAGCAGTACTTC. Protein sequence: CASSEAGQGTYEQYF.

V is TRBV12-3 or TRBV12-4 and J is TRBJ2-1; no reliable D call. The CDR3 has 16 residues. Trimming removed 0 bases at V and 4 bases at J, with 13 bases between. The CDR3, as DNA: TGTGCCAGCAGTTTAGCTTTTCCGGAGACTTACAATGAGCAGTTCTTC. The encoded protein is CASSLAFPETYNEQFF.

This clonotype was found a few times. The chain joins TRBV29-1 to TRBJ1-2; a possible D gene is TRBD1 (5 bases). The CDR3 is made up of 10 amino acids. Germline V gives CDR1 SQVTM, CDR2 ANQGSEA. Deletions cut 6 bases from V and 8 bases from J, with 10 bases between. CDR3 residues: CSVEQGGYTF. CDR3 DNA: TGCAGCGTGGAGCAGGGCGGCTACACCTTC.

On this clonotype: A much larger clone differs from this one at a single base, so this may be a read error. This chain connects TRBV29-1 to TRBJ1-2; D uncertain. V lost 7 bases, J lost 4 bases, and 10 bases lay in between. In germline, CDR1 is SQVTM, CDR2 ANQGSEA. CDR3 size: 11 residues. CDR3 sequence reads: CSGGAVYGYTF. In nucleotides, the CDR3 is TGCAGCGGTGGAGCCGTCTATGGCTACACCTTC.

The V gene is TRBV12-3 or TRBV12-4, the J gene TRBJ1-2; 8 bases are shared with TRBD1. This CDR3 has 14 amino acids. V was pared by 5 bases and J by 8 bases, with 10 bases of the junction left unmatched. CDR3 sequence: CASSPEDRALGYTF. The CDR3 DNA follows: TGTGCCAGCAGTCCCGAGGACAGGGCCCTAGGCTACACCTTC.

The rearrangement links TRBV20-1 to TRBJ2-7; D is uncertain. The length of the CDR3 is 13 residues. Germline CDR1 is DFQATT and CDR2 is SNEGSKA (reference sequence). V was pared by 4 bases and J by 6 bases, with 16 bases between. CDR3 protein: CSAIPSLRVEQYF. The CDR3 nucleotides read TGCAGTGCTATCCCCTCCCTTCGAGTCGAGCAGTACTTC.

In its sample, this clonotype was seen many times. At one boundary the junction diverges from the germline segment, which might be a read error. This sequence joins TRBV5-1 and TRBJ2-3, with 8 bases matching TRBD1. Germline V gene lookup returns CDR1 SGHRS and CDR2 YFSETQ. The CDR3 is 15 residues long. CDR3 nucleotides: TGTGCCAGCAGCTTAGGGACAGGCCTCACAGATACGCAGTATTTT. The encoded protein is CASSLGTGLTDTQYF. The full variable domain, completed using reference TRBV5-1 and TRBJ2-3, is KAGVTQTPRYLIKTRGQQVTLSCSPISGHRSVSWYQQTPGQGLQFLFEYFSETQRNKGNFPGRFSGRQFSNSRSEMNVSTLELGDSALYLCASSLGTGLTDTQYFGPGTRLTVL.

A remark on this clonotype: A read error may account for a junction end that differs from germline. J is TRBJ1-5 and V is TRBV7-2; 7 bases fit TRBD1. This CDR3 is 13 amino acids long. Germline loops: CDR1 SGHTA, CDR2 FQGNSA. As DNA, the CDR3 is TGTGCCGGCAGTCGGGACAGTGGTCAGCCCCAGCATTTT. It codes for CAGSRDSGQPQHF.